The present TCR beta chain was sequenced within a study of a mutant IDH1 vaccine in newly diagnosed glioma. Study conclusions and caveats: Pseudoprogression looked unconnected to shifts in top peripheral T cell clonotypes.

For this clone: Its antigen is not known.

Profiled with immunoSEQ multiplex PCR; TCRdb holds only in-frame clones, not every one. In the table there are approximately 50,000 clones, 85% to 90% of which are singletons. Time point reported: week 35, safety follow-up. Doses consisted of 300 ug of mutant IDH1 20-mer peptide each, paired with topical imiquimod. The study enrolled donors with new WHO grade 3 or 4 IDH1-mutant, ATRX-lost astrocytomas. CDR1 is SGHRS, CDR2 YFSETQ, per germline. The CDR3 is made up of 15 amino acids. Trimming removed 0 bases at V and 0 bases at J, with 7 bases between. The chain has TRBV5-1 and TRBJ2-4; no definite D call. Sequencing used PBMCs, obtained from a glioma patient whose treatment included an IDH1 peptide vaccine. This receptor was obtained from a man aged 35 to 55 with glioma. The DNA for the CDR3 is TGCGCCAGCAGCTTGGGGGCCAGAGCCAAAAACATTCAGTACTTC. This codes for CASSLGARAKNIQYF.